This T cell receptor beta chain was identified during a study of blood T cells in healthy people across ages (dated by TCRdb to the mid-2010s). About the study as a whole: In model experiments, template switching captured about one uniquely barcoded TCR beta cDNA molecule for every two T cells. To track age-related changes in TCR beta repertoire diversity, the study relied on deep sequencing normalized with unique cDNA molecular identifiers. The donors were split into four age groups: young (average around 15 years), middle-aged (39), aged (roughly 60) and long-lived (more than 80). To avoid experimental bias, donors of different ages were randomly spread across the sequencing lanes. The study analyzed two additional independent replicas of 1 million unique cDNA reads from the same blood draw for two donors, one aged 18 to 30 and one aged 80 or older. Overall study results and their limits: The long-lived group showed more naive CD4+ T cells, fewer expanded clones and increased TCR diversity than the aged group, suggesting age selection. Estimates of total diversity from one million sequenced T cells were regarded as lower bounds and underestimates. Conclusive comparison of naive and antigen-experienced compartments was prevented by the profiling of bulk unsorted PBMCs. The CMV infection status of donors was not known, potentially confounding age-related changes in expanded clonotypes. Observed TCR beta diversity per million T cells fell roughly linearly with age, and a significant reduction was already apparent by age roughly 40. Observed TCR beta diversity correlated strongly with the percentage of naive T cells measured by flow cytometry.

The donors were 40 or so Caucasian individuals from Russia, aged about 6 to 95 years, who were systemically healthy. Approximately 9.7 milliliters of peripheral blood were drawn from each donor into EDTA-treated Vacutainer tubes. Ficoll-Paque density-gradient centrifugation was used to isolate PBMCs, with at least 7 million per sample. Trizol reagent was used to extract total RNA from PBMCs, with at least 6 micrograms per sample. Naive CD45RAhigh/CD27high T cell percentages were measured by flow cytometry on a PBMC aliquot from every donor. From the cysteine up to the phenylalanine, the CDR3 has a length of 14 residues. Only CDR3 DNA remains: 42 bases, in frame from the first base. CDR1 and CDR2 (SEHNR, FQNEAQ) derive from the germline V gene (reference sequence). The receptor library was made with 5' RACE. Sequencing instrument: Illumina HiSeq 2500. The second PCR ran for about 7 to 11 cycles and used a J-beta primer mix along with a sample-barcoded 5' primer. A unique molecular identifier was introduced onto each TCR beta cDNA molecule by a template-switch 5' adaptor carrying 12 random nucleotides. Each sample yielded at least 2.5 million CDR3-containing paired-end reads. First-strand cDNA was synthesized from all RNA with the Mint cDNA synthesis kit, primed by a TRBC-specific oligonucleotide. After uracil-DNA glycosylase treatment, a first 18-cycle PCR used universal primers M1SS and BC2_uni_R on all cDNA. On the study's bioinformatics: Each sample was normalized by randomly selecting 1 million high-quality reads, each carrying a distinct molecular identifier. Instead of being binned into consensus sequences, reads that shared molecular identifiers were thrown out. CDR3 identification, clonotype clustering and error correction used MiTCR with a Q25 quality threshold and the strictest error-elimination algorithm. A nonparametric unseen species model with Euler transformation was used to estimate a lower bound on total TCR beta diversity. TCRdb ran its own pipeline on the public reads, namely fastp trimming at Q25 and MiXCR clone calling, and kept in-frame beta chains. Identical CDR3 protein sequences are pooled into one entry, listed with their most common genes and DNA. For this entry, the V and J calls and clone size follow TCRdb and not the study's own pipeline. Present in this sample are roughly 640,000 distinct CDR3 sequences, approximately 30% of which were seen just once. About 15% of the sample comes from the top ten.

The sample holds a few counts of this clonotype. Its binding antigen is unknown. A junction end diverges from the germline sequence, so it may reflect a read error. Sequenced input: blood. The TCR was taken from a woman over 75 in good health. The V gene is TRBV7-9 and the J gene is TRBJ1-2, with no confidently assigned D gene. The DNA reads as follows: TGTGCCGGCAGCTTAGTTAGTCTTAACTATGGCTACACCTTC. Its protein is CAGSLVSLNYGYTF.